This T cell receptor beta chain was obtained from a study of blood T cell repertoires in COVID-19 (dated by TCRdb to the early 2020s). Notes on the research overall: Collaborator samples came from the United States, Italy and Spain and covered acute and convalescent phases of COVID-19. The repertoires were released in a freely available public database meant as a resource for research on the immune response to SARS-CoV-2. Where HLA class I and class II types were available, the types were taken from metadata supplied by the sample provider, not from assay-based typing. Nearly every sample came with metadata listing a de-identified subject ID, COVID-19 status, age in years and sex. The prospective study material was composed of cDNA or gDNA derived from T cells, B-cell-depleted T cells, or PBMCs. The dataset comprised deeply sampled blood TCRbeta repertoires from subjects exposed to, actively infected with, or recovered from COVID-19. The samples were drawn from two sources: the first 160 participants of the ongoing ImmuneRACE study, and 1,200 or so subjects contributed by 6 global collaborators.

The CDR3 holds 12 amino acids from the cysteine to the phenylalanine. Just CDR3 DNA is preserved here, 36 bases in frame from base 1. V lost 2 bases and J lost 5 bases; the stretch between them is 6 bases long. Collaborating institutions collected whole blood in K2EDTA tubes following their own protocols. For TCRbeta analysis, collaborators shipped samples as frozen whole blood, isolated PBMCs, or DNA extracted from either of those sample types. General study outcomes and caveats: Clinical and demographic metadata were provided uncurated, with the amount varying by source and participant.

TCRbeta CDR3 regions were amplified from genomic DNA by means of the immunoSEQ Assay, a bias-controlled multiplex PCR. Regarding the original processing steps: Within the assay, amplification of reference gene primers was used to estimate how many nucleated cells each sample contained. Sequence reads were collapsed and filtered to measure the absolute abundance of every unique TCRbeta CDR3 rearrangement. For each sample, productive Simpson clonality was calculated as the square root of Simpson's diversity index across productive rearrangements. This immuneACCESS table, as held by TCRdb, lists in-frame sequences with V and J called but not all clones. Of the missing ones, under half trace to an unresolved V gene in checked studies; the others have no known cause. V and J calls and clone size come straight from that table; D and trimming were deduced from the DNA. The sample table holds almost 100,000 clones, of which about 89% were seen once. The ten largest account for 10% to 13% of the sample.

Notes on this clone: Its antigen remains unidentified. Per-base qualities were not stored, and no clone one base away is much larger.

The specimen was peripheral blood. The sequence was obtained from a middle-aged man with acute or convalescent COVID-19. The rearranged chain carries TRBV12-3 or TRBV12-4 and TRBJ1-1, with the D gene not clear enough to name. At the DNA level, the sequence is TGTGCCAGCAGTTTAATGAGGACTGAAGCTTTCTTT. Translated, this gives CASSLMRTEAFF.